A single T cell receptor (beta chain) is shown here with its context. This record belongs to a study of CD8 T cells in Susac syndrome. Sequencing of TCR beta drew on CD8+ and CD4+ T cells from blood. Diagnostic criteria defined recently for definite or probable disease were met by the Susac syndrome patients. Germline CDR1 is KGHSH and CDR2 is LQKENI. The CDR3 has 14 amino acids. V shed 6 bases and J 7 bases; nucleotides not matched to a gene: 7. Random-hexamer reverse transcription was applied to roughly 0.5 to 1 ug RNA. Via MiXCR, TCRdb re-called the immunoSEQ multiplex PCR reads, giving one row per CDR3 protein. The sample holds approximately 190,000 distinct CDR3 sequences; 90% to 97% are singletons and the top ten take approximately 0.1%.

This clonotype was obtained from a human donor with Susac syndrome. The sequenced sample was CD4+ T cells from PBMCs. The chain joins TRBV18 to TRBJ1-5; 9 bases agree with TRBD1. CDR3 DNA sequence: TGTGCCAGCTCCCGGGACAGGGACAACCAGCCCCAGCATTTT. It is translated as CASSRDRDNQPQHF.